Listed below are T cell receptor beta chains from one sample, sequenced in a study of T-cell reconstitution after alpha-beta-depleted transplantation in children. MiXCR was run by TCRdb on the PCR reads, yielding one entry per CDR3 protein. The table shows around 680,000 distinct CDR3 sequences, with roughly 15% occurring only once. This specimen was PBMCs from the stem cell graft donor, taken from the stem cell graft. The receptors were sampled from a human donor who donated a stem cell graft to a child with acute myeloid leukemia. The CDR3 runs from the conserved cysteine through the conserved F or W. A D gene is named only where the DNA matches it firmly. Rows may omit the clone size; those that give it use once, few, many or a size class.

J,size,D,V,CDR3,DNA
TRBJ2-7,NA,NA,TRBV7-6,CASSLSVGGARSYEQYF,TGTGCCAGCAGCTTATCAGTTGGGGGGGCGCGGTCCTACGAGCAGTACTTC
TRBJ2-7,many,NA,TRBV7-2,CASSTTGGPSYEQYF,TGTGCCAGCAGCACGACAGGAGGGCCCTCCTACGAGCAGTACTTC
TRBJ2-1,many,TRBD1,TRBV5-6,CASSSQGARNEQFF,TGTGCCAGCAGCTCACAGGGGGCCCGCAATGAGCAGTTCTTC
TRBJ2-2,many,TRBD1,TRBV20-1,CSAPRDRGAGELFF,TGCAGTGCTCCCCGGGACAGGGGTGCCGGGGAGCTGTTTTTT
TRBJ1-1,many,NA,TRBV21-1,CASSKTSGRETEAFF,TGTGCCAGCAGCAAAACAAGTGGCAGGGAGACTGAAGCTTTCTTT
TRBJ2-3,NA,NA,TRBV14,CASSQADPYTQYF,TGTGCCAGCAGCCAAGCAGATCCATATACGCAGTATTTT
TRBJ1-6,few,TRBD1,TRBV6-5,CASSYAGGNSPLHF,TGTGCCAGCAGTTACGCAGGGGGGAATTCACCCCTCCACTTT
TRBJ1-2,many,NA,TRBV5-1,CASSFNGRAEGYTF,TGCGCCAGCAGCTTTAACGGCAGGGCGGAGGGCTACACCTTC
TRBJ1-2,NA,TRBD1,TRBV28,CASSFAGGDYGYTF,TGTGCCAGCAGTTTTGCAGGGGGAGACTATGGCTACACCTTC
TRBJ1-2,many,NA,TRBV29-1,CSVAGTAYGYTF,TGCAGCGTGGCAGGAACCGCCTATGGCTACACCTTC
TRBJ1-1,NA,NA,TRBV7-9,CASSRQSTEAFF,TGTGCCAGCAGTAGACAGAGCACTGAAGCTTTCTTT
TRBJ1-1,many,TRBD1,TRBV20-1,CSAKDRGQGTEAFF,TGCAGTGCTAAAGACAGGGGGCAGGGGACTGAAGCTTTCTTT
TRBJ2-4,many,NA,TRBV20-1,CSASEDSAKNIQYF,TGCAGTGCTAGTGAGGACAGCGCCAAAAACATTCAGTACTTC
TRBJ1-3,many,NA,TRBV29-1,CSVDAGSGNTIYF,TGCAGCGTTGACGCAGGGAGTGGAAACACCATATATTTT
TRBJ2-5,few,NA,TRBV18,CASSPLRIGTNSQETQYF,TGTGCCAGCTCACCTCTAAGAATCGGGACGAACAGCCAAGAGACCCAGTACTTC
TRBJ1-2,NA,NA,TRBV12-3/TRBV12-4,CASSDNKRGDGYTF,TGTGCCAGCAGTGATAACAAAAGAGGGGATGGCTACACCTTC
TRBJ2-3,NA,NA,TRBV3-1,CASSQDRGNTQYF,TGTGCCAGCAGCCAAGATCGGGGGAATACGCAGTATTTT
TRBJ1-5,NA,TRBD1,TRBV10-3,CAISAGQGFNSNQPQHF,TGTGCCATCAGTGCGGGACAGGGGTTCAATAGCAATCAGCCCCAGCATTTT
TRBJ2-5,many,NA,TRBV29-1,CSVRDAGTQYF,TGCAGCGTTCGGGACGCCGGGACCCAGTACTTC
TRBJ1-1,NA,NA,TRBV7-2,CASSVIGGVAEAFF,TGTGCCAGCAGCGTTATAGGAGGTGTCGCTGAAGCTTTCTTT
TRBJ2-5,NA,TRBD2,TRBV20-1,CSARGLAGGLRSETQYF,TGCAGTGCTAGGGGTCTAGCGGGGGGGCTAAGGTCAGAGACCCAGTACTTC
TRBJ1-5,NA,NA,TRBV7-2,CASTSMAAGISNQPQHF,TGTGCCAGCACCTCCATGGCCGCAGGAATTAGCAATCAGCCCCAGCATTTT
TRBJ1-2,NA,TRBD1,TRBV7-9,CASSPGQKDGYTF,TGTGCCAGCAGCCCGGGACAGAAGGATGGCTACACCTTC
TRBJ2-6,NA,NA,TRBV6-5,CASSYSRNSEANVLTF,TGTGCCAGCAGTTACTCACGAAACTCTGAGGCCAACGTCCTGACTTTC
TRBJ2-1,many,TRBD2,TRBV20-1,CSARGGGYYNEQFF,TGCAGTGCTAGGGGCGGGGGGTACTACAATGAGCAGTTCTTC
TRBJ2-5,many,TRBD2,TRBV20-1,CSASPRLAGGLLGETQYF,TGCAGTGCTAGTCCCCGACTAGCGGGGGGGCTATTGGGAGAGACCCAGTACTTC
TRBJ2-2,many,NA,TRBV12-3/TRBV12-4,CASSSSLSTGELFF,TGTGCCAGCAGTTCATCGCTGAGCACCGGGGAGCTGTTTTTT
TRBJ1-4,many,TRBD1,TRBV20-1,CSARDLTGAEKLFF,TGCAGTGCTAGAGATTTGACAGGGGCTGAAAAACTGTTTTTT
TRBJ2-1,many,NA,TRBV7-3,CASSQGSMNNEQFF,TGTGCCAGCAGCCAGGGGTCTATGAACAATGAGCAGTTCTTC
TRBJ1-1,few,TRBD1,TRBV6-5,CASSYLQGGYTEAFF,TGTGCCAGCAGTTATCTTCAGGGGGGGTACACTGAAGCTTTCTTT
TRBJ1-1,many,NA,TRBV5-1,CASRPGGQYTEAFF,TGCGCCAGCAGGCCTGGAGGGCAGTACACTGAAGCTTTCTTT
TRBJ2-5,NA,NA,TRBV2,CASSSGTPPETQYF,TGTGCCAGCAGTTCCGGGACACCTCCGGAGACCCAGTACTTC
TRBJ1-2,many,NA,TRBV5-5,CASSQIVSKGRGYTF,TGTGCCAGCAGCCAGATCGTATCGAAGGGGCGAGGCTACACCTTC
TRBJ1-5,many,NA,TRBV20-1,CSATGFGNQPQHF,TGCAGTGCTACAGGGTTTGGCAATCAGCCCCAGCATTTT
TRBJ2-3,many,TRBD2,TRBV6-5,CASSYSSLADTDTQYF,TGTGCCAGCAGTTACTCGAGTCTAGCGGACACAGATACGCAGTATTTT
TRBJ2-1,NA,TRBD1,TRBV4-3,CASSQGKGQGTGGPYNEQFF,TGCGCCAGCAGCCAAGGGAAGGGACAGGGGACGGGGGGGCCCTACAATGAGCAGTTCTTC
TRBJ1-4,many,NA,TRBV15,CATSRVGTWSSEKLFF,TGTGCCACCAGCAGAGTGGGGACATGGAGTTCGGAAAAACTGTTTTTT
TRBJ1-2,NA,TRBD1,TRBV5-1,CASRPDRGNGYTF,TGCGCCAGCAGACCAGACAGGGGAAATGGCTACACCTTC
TRBJ2-6,NA,TRBD1,TRBV27,CASSWGQGTGANVLTF,TGTGCCAGCAGCTGGGGACAGGGGACTGGGGCCAACGTCCTGACTTTC
TRBJ2-3,many,TRBD2,TRBV29-1,CTGTSGGHTQYF,TGCACCGGGACTAGCGGGGGGCATACGCAGTATTTT
TRBJ2-7,few,TRBD1,TRBV5-1,CASSSGQGIGEQYF,TGCGCCAGCAGCTCGGGACAGGGGATCGGCGAGCAGTACTTC
TRBJ2-7,many,TRBD2,TRBV20-1,CSARGSMAGAWEQYF,TGCAGTGCTAGAGGCAGTATGGCGGGAGCTTGGGAGCAGTACTTC
TRBJ2-2,many,NA,TRBV20-1,CSAIGAPVNTGELFF,TGCAGTGCTATCGGTGCCCCCGTGAACACCGGGGAGCTGTTTTTT
TRBJ1-5,many,NA,TRBV20-1,CSARRGSGQPQHF,TGCAGTGCTAGACGGGGTTCGGGGCAGCCCCAGCATTTT
TRBJ1-3,many,TRBD1,TRBV7-2,CASSPRTGGGNTIYF,TGTGCCAGCAGCCCGCGGACAGGGGGCGGAAACACCATATATTTT
TRBJ2-5,many,TRBD1,TRBV20-1,CSARRQGATQETQYF,TGCAGTGCTAGGCGACAGGGGGCGACCCAAGAGACCCAGTACTTC
TRBJ2-1,few,NA,TRBV7-9,CASSLWPGGNNEQFF,TGTGCCAGCAGCTTATGGCCAGGGGGGAACAATGAGCAGTTCTTC
TRBJ2-1,few,NA,TRBV7-8,CASGYRVDNEQFF,TGTGCCAGCGGGTACAGGGTGGACAATGAGCAGTTCTTC